This T cell receptor (beta chain) was sequenced during a study of T cell changes during pregnancy in multiple sclerosis. Produced via immunoSEQ multiplex PCR; TCRdb's table is partial and in-frame only. The data hold fewer than 90,000 clones, with just over 90% observed a single time. Germline assignment: CDR1 SEHNR and CDR2 FQNEAQ (reference sequence). Trimming stripped 5 bases from V and 0 bases from J, with 3 bases between. This CDR3 comprises 12 residues. Worth noting for this clone: The same CDR3 can be traced to other DNA sequences in this sample.

The sequencing here drew on peripheral blood, taken in the third trimester of pregnancy. The clonotype originates from a female donor in good health, enrolled as a control in a pregnancy study. The chain joins TRBV7-9 to TRBJ2-3; no reliable D call. The CDR3 DNA reads as TGTGCCAGCAGCCCGAGCACAGATACGCAGTATTTT. Its protein product is CASSPSTDTQYF.